The 6 T cell receptor beta chains below were found in one sample sequenced in a study of CD8 T cells in ankylosing spondylitis. No antigen has been assigned to these receptors. Findings and caveats of the study: The study identified a TCR beta motif of several highly homologous variants that appeared characteristic of ankylosing spondylitis blood.

In TCRdb, the 5' RACE reads were re-called with MiXCR into one record per CDR3 protein. Among 350,000 to 450,000 distinct CDR3 sequences, 25% to 30% were seen once, and the ten largest hold approximately 1%. Sequenced material: blood, either unsorted or a sorted T cell fraction (not recorded which). These receptors all stem from a male donor with ankylosing spondylitis.

The chain carries TRBV29-1 and TRBJ2-7, with D possibly matching TRBD1 (5 bases). The germline V gene has CDR1 SQVTM and CDR2 ANQGSEA. The V and J ends lost 3 bases and 5 bases respectively, with 8 bases between them. This CDR3 spans 11 amino acids. CDR3 sequence: CSVDVGDEQYV. CDR3 in DNA: TGCAGCGTTGATGTAGGGGACGAGCAGTACGTC.

J is TRBJ1-4 and V is TRBV5-1, with D possibly matching TRBD1 (5 bases). Germline values: CDR1 SGHRS, CDR2 YFSETQ. With 6 bases removed from V and 5 bases from J, the gap between germline ends came to 11 bases. This CDR3 has 13 residues. CDR3 nucleotides: TGCGCCAGCACCTCCGGGGGAAATGAAAAACTGTTTTTT. Translation gives CASTSGGNEKLFF.

V and J are TRBV20-1 and TRBJ2-7; no firm D call. Germline-derived CDR1 and CDR2 are DFQATT and SNEGSKA (reference sequence). The CDR3 consists of 16 residues. V was pared by 1 base and J by 2 bases, with 18 bases between. The CDR3 DNA reads TGCAGTGCTAGAGGGGTGAAAGCATTCAATGCCTACGAGCAGTACTTC. The encoded protein is CSARGVKAFNAYEQYF.

The CDR3 coding sequence is TGCGCCAGCAGCGGACGGACTAGCGGGAGGGATAAGCAGTTCTTC. Translated, it gives CASSGRTSGRDKQFF. J is TRBJ2-1 and V is TRBV4-1; 15 nucleotides align to TRBD2. This CDR3 contains 15 residues. The V gene's germline CDR1 is MGHRA and CDR2 YSYEKL. V lost 5 bases and J lost 11; bases outside the gene matches: 7.

The V and J genes are TRBV7-7 and TRBJ2-5, with TRBD1 identical over 10 bases. CDR1 SSHAT and CDR2 FNYEAQ come from the germline V gene (reference sequence). J was trimmed by 3 bases and V by 3 bases; bases with no gene match: 4. This CDR3 has 15 amino acids. The CDR3 DNA reads TGTGCCAGCAGCTTGTCCGGGACAGGGGAAGAGACCCAGTACTTC. Translation: CASSLSGTGEETQYF.

V usage is TRBV2 and J usage is TRBJ1-5; D gene ambiguous. Trimming left V 6 bases short and J 6 bases short, with 15 bases between. This CDR3 is 14 amino acids long. Germline CDR1 is SNHLY and CDR2 is FYNNEI. The CDR3 DNA follows: TGTGCCAGCAGAGAGCTCACATTGGCTCAGCCCCAGCATTTT. Its translation is CASRELTLAQPQHF.